A selection of T cell receptor beta chains follows, all from one sample in a study of control samples from healthy donors and cancer patients. Assay used: immunoSEQ multiplex PCR; TCRdb lists only in-frame clones, some missing. The table includes roughly 84,000 clones, approximately 91% detected once. Sequencing was done on a sample of blood. These receptors all stem from a man aged 50-59 years in good health. The CDR3 runs from the conserved cysteine through the conserved F or W.

v_gene	CDR3aa
TRBV19	CASTGGRGYTF
TRBV18	CASSPGAFGTPNRDEQYF
TRBV27	CASLKRGGTDTQYF
TRBV7-2	CASSLGGPVYEQYF
TRBV7-8	CASSSPQGDVYNSPLHF
TRBV12-3/TRBV12-4	CASSWTGSYGYTF
TRBV12-3/TRBV12-4	CATASWGFTEAFF
TRBV3-1/TRBV3-2	CASSQGRGRNSPLHF
TRBV29-1	CSVAYEGAYYGYTF
TRBV18	CASSPTAAYNSPLHF
TRBV19	CASSILQGAYEQYF
TRBV12-5	CASGSISGPRVDEQYF
TRBV12-3/TRBV12-4	CASRRGAGEQYF
TRBV9	CASSVTSRTGYNSPLHF
TRBV3-1/TRBV3-2	CASSRAGTGANYEQYF
TRBV14	CASSHITRQRGDSPLHF
TRBV5-1	CASSLEGTGGREQYF
TRBV19	CASRSSDTEAFF
TRBV6-2/TRBV6-3	CASSYNQGVYSNQPQHF
TRBV10-3	CAISIGQGTAYEQYF
TRBV14	CASSQERSPGYSYEQYF
TRBV7-2	CASSLWDSYEQYF
TRBV1	CTSSSIVAWNSPLHF
TRBV29-1	CSARDRAPYEQYF
TRBV6-4	CASKAFSGANVLTF
TRBV16	CASSLTGMNTEAFF
TRBV9	CASSETGTTGELFF
TRBV27	CASSLRGLLSSYNEQFF
TRBV11-2	CASSLSLNNEQFF
TRBV4-1	CASSQLEDRGAYEQYF
TRBV12-3/TRBV12-4	CASSTNTPDTQYF
TRBV7-2	CASSSMGLHTDTQYF
TRBV12-3/TRBV12-4	CASRRGGTDTQYF
TRBV5-5	CASSLAANQPQHF
TRBV11-2	CASSLDGGYQPQHF
TRBV2	CASSENARGRGGSPLHF
TRBV6-2/TRBV6-3	CASSYLSLREGRNQPQHF
TRBV6-5	CASSYHSMASGERYF
TRBV4-3	CASSQDGPSGEDFNEQFF
TRBV14	CASSQDGSGGLSYEQYF
TRBV9	CASSRGPPRGEAFF
TRBV5-6	CASSPGTIKETQYF